This paragraph covers one T cell receptor (beta chain) sequence. The antigen is unknown. Per the original data handling: Between-group CDR3 differences, defined by clinicopathological status, yielded a distant-metastasis classifier for papillary thyroid cancer. MiXCR was used by TCRdb to re-call the PCR reads. These V and J calls derive from TCRdb rather than the authors' analysis. The table includes about 14,000 clones, around 29% detected once. The sample comes from a study of metastatic and nonmetastatic thyroid tumors. Study summary: Repertoire data that came from the blood and tumor or nodule tissue of malignant and benign thyroid patients were compared.

The CDR3 loop spans 16 amino acids. Germline values: CDR1 GTSNPN, CDR2 SVGIG (reference sequence). V shed 0 bases and J 1 base; nucleotides not matched to a gene: 4. Until they underwent thyroid surgery, no patient had received any treatment. Study results and limitations: For both blood and tumor, malignant thyroid tumors reportedly showed significantly higher TCR beta diversity than benign nodules did.

Sequenced input: tumor tissue. The rearrangement links TRBV30 to TRBJ2-3, with 10 positions matching TRBD1. This clonotype was sampled from a female donor with papillary thyroid cancer or a benign thyroid nodule (not recorded which). Some clones in this sample may be carry-over from other donors' samples. The chain's CDR3 is CAWSVRTGGRTDTQYF. Written as DNA, the CDR3 is TGTGCCTGGAGTGTTCGGACAGGGGGACGCACAGATACGCAGTATTTT.